A single sample is the source of the 22 T cell receptor beta chains below, sequenced in a study of vaccination effects on CD4 cells after COVID-19. The table came from immunoSEQ multiplex PCR; TCRdb's copy has only in-frame clones and leaves some out. The sample includes about 59,000 clones, around 82% seen only once; the top ten take 2%. Antigens for these TCRs are unknown. Prior to sequencing, the ViraFEST assay stimulated PBMC with viral peptide pools, which expanded the antigen-specific CD4+ T cells. At the end of approximately 10 days of culture, CD4+ T cells were isolated. Each participant received a vaccine that was either BNT162b2 or mRNA-1273, given as two doses. The input for sequencing was CD4+ T cells from PBMCs cultured with HCoV-OC43 spike peptides, taken after COVID-19 vaccination. As to subset: HCoV-OC43 spike overlapping peptide pool stimulation. The receptors here all came from a human donor who received a COVID-19 vaccine.

This clone has just a few counts. The gene calls are TRBV3-1 (or the pseudogene TRBV3-2) and TRBJ1-6; D call uncertain. The V gene lost 3 bases and the J gene lost 9 bases, with 15 bases spanning the gap. CDR1 LGHDT and CDR2 YNNKEL come from the germline V gene (reference sequence). This CDR3 has 15 amino acids. CDR3 amino acids: CASSQVDGVGSPLHF. DNA for the CDR3: TGTGCCAGCAGCCAGGTCGACGGAGTAGGTTCACCCCTCCACTTT.

The rearrangement links TRBV15 to TRBJ2-1; 12 nucleotides match TRBD2. The CDR3 sequence is 18 residues long. The ends lost 2 bases at V and 7 bases at J; junction bases unmatched: 12. The germline V gene encodes CDR1 LNHNV and CDR2 YYDKDF (reference sequence). The DNA for the CDR3 is TGTGCCACCAGCAGATCCCTGCCTCTAGCGGGGGGGGGTAATGAGCAGTTCTTC. This encodes CATSRSLPLAGGGNEQFF.

V is TRBV3-1 (or the pseudogene TRBV3-2) and J is TRBJ1-5, with D perhaps matching TRBD1 (5 bases). The CDR3 runs to 17 residues. V lost 5 bases to trimming and J lost 4 bases, with 21 bases between them. The germline V gene encodes CDR1 LGHDT and CDR2 YNNKEL (reference sequence). CDR3: CASSLGGAKRKNQPQHF. CDR3 DNA sequence: TGTGCCAGCAGCTTAGGTGGGGCGAAGCGGAAGAATCAGCCCCAGCATTTT.

This rearrangement joins TRBV11-2 to TRBJ2-1; 7 nucleotides agree with TRBD1. The ends lost 6 bases at V and 2 bases at J; junction bases unmatched: 7. This CDR3 is 15 amino acids long. Germline CDR1 is SGHAT and CDR2 is FQNNGV. CDR3 nucleotides: TGTGCCAGCAGACTCCGGGACAGTCCCTACAATGAGCAGTTCTTC. Its protein is CASRLRDSPYNEQFF. Supplemented by reference TRBV11-2 and TRBJ2-1, the full variable domain reads EAGVAQSPRYKIIEKRQSVAFWCNPISGHATLYWYQQILGQGPKLLIQFQNNGVVDDSQLPKDRFSAERLKGVDSTLKIQPAKLEDSAVYLCASRLRDSPYNEQFFGPGTRLTVL.

This chain links TRBV20-1 with TRBJ1-2, with a possible D match to TRBD1 (5 bases). Trimming stripped 1 base from V and 7 bases from J, with 7 bases between. The germline V gene has CDR1 DFQATT and CDR2 SNEGSKA (reference sequence). This CDR3 comprises 11 residues. Written as DNA, the CDR3 is TGCAGTGCTAGAGCGACAGCTGGCTACACCTTC. Residues: CSARATAGYTF.

This clone has only one observation. The chain has TRBV10-3 and TRBJ2-7, with 7 nucleotides matching TRBD1. The trim removed 4 bases at V and 0 bases at J, leaving 0 bases unmatched. The CDR3 sequence is 13 residues long. CDR1 and CDR2 from the germline V gene are ENHRY and SYGVKD. CDR3: CAISGDSSYEQYV. The CDR3 DNA is TGTGCCATCAGTGGGGACAGCTCCTACGAGCAGTACGTC.

The rearrangement joins TRBV6-1 to TRBJ2-5, with TRBD2 matching over 9 bases. The CDR3 contains 15 residues. CDR1 and CDR2 (germline): MNHNS, SASEGT. After removal of 3 bases from V and 4 bases from J, the junction contained 6 bases not matched to a gene. DNA of the CDR3: TGTGCCAGCAGTGAGGGACTAGCATATTCAGAGACCCAGTACTTC. It yields the protein CASSEGLAYSETQYF.

V is TRBV4-1 and J is TRBJ1-6; 7 positions agree with TRBD1. The CDR3 sequence is 15 residues long. Germline values: CDR1 MGHRA, CDR2 YSYEKL. V dropped 3 bases and J dropped 5; count of bases not matched to a gene: 4. The CDR3 bases are TGCGCCAGCAGCCACCCGGGACAGAATAATTCACCCCTCCACTTT. Translated, it gives CASSHPGQNNSPLHF.

V and J are TRBV24-1 and TRBJ2-3; the D is unclear. CDR1 KGHDR and CDR2 SFDVKD come from the germline V gene. The CDR3 spans 14 residues. The CDR3 is CATRAGLSTDTQYF. The CDR3 nucleotides read TGTGCGACCCGGGCAGGTTTGAGCACAGATACGCAGTATTTT.

This chain joins TRBV7-2 and TRBJ2-2; D not resolved. There are 16 residues in the CDR3. Germline V gene sequence: CDR1 SGHTA, CDR2 FQGNSA. The ends were cut back, 3 bases at V and 0 bases at J, with 11 bases in the middle. The chain's CDR3 is CASSLRSAANTGELFF. Here the CDR3 DNA reads TGTGCCAGCAGCTTGAGGTCGGCGGCGAACACCGGGGAGCTGTTTTTT.

This chain joins TRBV6-5 and TRBJ1-4, with 7 bases that match TRBD1. Germline V gene data show CDR1 as MNHEY and CDR2 as SVGAGI. V lost 2 bases and J lost 7; bases outside the gene matches: 4. The length of the CDR3 is 14 residues. CDR3 bases: TGTGCCAGCAGTTACAGGGGGCAGGGTGAAAAACTGTTTTTT. This translates into CASSYRGQGEKLFF.

The J gene is TRBJ2-5, the V gene TRBV29-1; D is unclear. The V end was cut by 4 bases, the J end by 4 bases, with 10 bases between. The CDR3 covers 12 residues. Germline V gene lookup returns CDR1 SQVTM and CDR2 ANQGSEA. CDR3 residues: CSVVLVAETQYF. DNA of the CDR3: TGCAGCGTTGTTTTGGTAGCAGAGACCCAGTACTTC.

The chain joins TRBV23-1 to TRBJ1-1; 8 nucleotides align to TRBD1. TRBV23-1 is an open reading frame whose function is uncertain. The CDR3 is 14 amino acids. J was trimmed by 5 bases and V by 5 bases; bases with no gene match: 7. The CDR3 DNA follows: TGCGCCAGCAGTAGACAGGGGTCGGTTACTGAAGCTTTCTTT. This gives the protein CASSRQGSVTEAFF.

The V call is TRBV6-5, the J call TRBJ1-5, with D uncertain. Trimming took off 5 bases at V and 0 bases at J, with 11 bases between the two ends. CDR3 size: 15 residues. Germline V CDR1 and CDR2: MNHEY, SVGAGI. The CDR3 DNA is TGTGCCAGCAGTACGGAAGTATATAGCAATCAGCCCCAGCATTTT. Translation gives CASSTEVYSNQPQHF.

Only a few counts were recorded for this clone. The chain employs TRBV5-5 and TRBJ1-1, with 8 bases lining up with TRBD1. The junction had 6 bases not matched to a gene; V was cut back by 4 bases and J by 1 base. Germline V gene data show CDR1 as SGHKS and CDR2 as YYEKEE (reference sequence). This CDR3 spans 15 amino acids. Written as DNA, the CDR3 is TGTGCCAGCAGCCCCGGACAGGGAAGGAACACTGAAGCTTTCTTT. It encodes CASSPGQGRNTEAFF.

The chain has TRBV29-1 and TRBJ2-5; perhaps TRBD1 as D (6 bases). From germline, CDR1 is SQVTM and CDR2 ANQGSEA. V was pared by 7 bases and J by 1 base, with 16 bases between. The CDR3 spans 14 residues. For the CDR3, the DNA is TGCAGCGCAGGACGGGACACGGCCCAAGAGACCCAGTACTTC. Its translation: CSAGRDTAQETQYF.

This chain's CDR3 is CAWSVGQGLDYGYTF. The CDR3 nucleotides are TGTGCCTGGAGTGTGGGACAGGGTCTTGACTATGGCTACACCTTC. The genes are TRBV30 and TRBJ1-2, with 9 nucleotides matching TRBD1. The ends lost 0 bases at V and 3 bases at J; junction bases unmatched: 5. From germline, CDR1 is GTSNPN and CDR2 SVGIG (reference sequence). This CDR3 comprises 15 residues.

The rearrangement uses TRBV18 and TRBJ2-1, with TRBD2 matching 11 bases. The CDR3 covers 18 residues. Losses at the gene ends were 1 base for V and 8 bases for J; bases not matched to a gene: 13. CDR1 is KGHSH, CDR2 LQKENI, per germline. Here the CDR3 DNA reads TGTGCCAGCTCACCACGATCCTCTAGCGGGGGGAACTTGGATGAGCAGTTCTTC. It specifies CASSPRSSSGGNLDEQFF. Supplemented by reference TRBV18 and TRBJ2-1, the full variable domain reads NAGVMQNPRHLVRRRGQEARLRCSPMKGHSHVYWYRQLPEEGLKFMVYLQKENIIDESGMPKERFSAEFPKEGPSILRIQQVVRGDSAAYFCASSPRSSSGGNLDEQFFGPGTRLTVL.

The genes are TRBV5-1 and TRBJ2-2; 9 nucleotides agree with TRBD1. The CDR3 spans 16 residues. Trimming at V came to 4 bases and at J to 7 bases, leaving 11 bases not matched to a gene. Germline CDR1 and CDR2: SGHRS and YFSETQ. The CDR3 DNA reads as TGCGCCAGCAGCACGGGACAGGGAATCAACGTCGGGGAGCTGTTTTTT. This encodes CASSTGQGINVGELFF.

Only a few counts were recorded for this clone. The chain couples TRBV18 to TRBJ2-7, with 11 bases identical to TRBD1. Per germline, CDR1 KGHSH and CDR2 LQKENI. The CDR3 consists of 16 residues. Trimming took 4 bases from V and 4 from J; bases not matched to a gene: 9. The CDR3, as DNA: TGTGCCAGCTCACGAGGTGGGACAGGGGGGTCATACGAGCAGTACGTC. Translated, it gives CASSRGGTGGSYEQYV.

The chain joins TRBV6-5 to TRBJ1-1; D is uncertain. Trimming left V 5 bases short and J 1 base short, with 11 bases between. The CDR3 extends over 14 amino acids. Germline CDR1 is MNHEY and CDR2 is SVGAGI. CDR3 nucleotides: TGTGCCAGCAGTACGGTGGCAGCGAACACTGAAGCTTTCTTT. Translated: CASSTVAANTEAFF.

This clone was counted between two and nine times. The J gene is TRBJ1-2, the V gene TRBV14; TRBD1 matches 8 bases. The trim removed 4 bases at V and 3 bases at J, leaving 4 bases unmatched. The CDR3 contains 14 residues. The germline V gene encodes CDR1 SGHDN and CDR2 FVKESK. CDR3 amino acids: CASSRGTGHYGYTF. The CDR3 DNA reads as TGTGCCAGCAGCCGAGGGACAGGACACTATGGCTACACCTTC.